One T cell receptor beta chain is described in this entry. Its antigen is unidentified. The sample is drawn from a study of cytomegalovirus exposure and HLA in healthy donors. Study-level findings and limits: The study put 160 or so TCR beta chains on its list as cytomegalovirus-associated.

Assay: immunoSEQ multiplex PCR; the TCRdb copy retains only in-frame clones and omits some. The sample has around 220,000 clones, 85% to 90% seen once. Germline CDR1 is SGDLS and CDR2 is YYNGEE. The CDR3 extends over 14 amino acids. With V trimmed by 3 bases and J by 3 bases, 6 bases remained unmatched. The chain recombines TRBV9 with TRBJ2-7, with TRBD1 identical over 7 bases. The clonotype comes from a woman aged 18-35 years in good health and CMV-seronegative. Sequencing was done on a sample of PBMCs. The CDR3 DNA follows: TGTGCCAGCAGCGCCGGGACAGCCGACTACGAGCAGTACTTC. Translating gives CASSAGTADYEQYF.